A selection of T cell receptor beta chains follows, all from one sample in a study of T cells in Graves' hyperthyroidism and ophthalmopathy. Using its own MiXCR run on the multiplex PCR reads, TCRdb lists one record per CDR3 protein. The table includes approximately 560,000 distinct CDR3 sequences, roughly 14% detected once. Sequencing input: blood. The receptor set was obtained from a woman aged 25 to 39 with Graves' hyperthyroidism. The CDR3 runs from the conserved cysteine through the conserved F or W. D genes are given only for firm matches. Only part of the rows carry a size: once, few, many, or a class if the clone is expanded.

V: TRBV7-3; size: .; J: TRBJ2-2; D: TRBD2; CDR3: CANSLAGSGELFF; DNA: TGTGCCAACAGTTTAGCGGGATCCGGGGAGCTGTTTTTT
V: TRBV25-1; size: few; J: TRBJ2-1; D: TRBD2; CDR3: CASSILAGVNNEQFF; DNA: TGTGCCAGCAGCATCCTAGCGGGAGTGAACAATGAGCAGTTCTTC
V: TRBV2; size: many; J: TRBJ2-7; D: .; CDR3: CASSVRAGTGEQYF; DNA: TGTGCCAGCAGTGTTAGGGCAGGGACCGGCGAGCAGTACTTC
V: TRBV7-3; size: .; J: TRBJ2-3; D: .; CDR3: CASSPDRFSDTQYF; DNA: TGTGCCAGCAGCCCCGATAGATTTTCAGATACGCAGTATTTT
V: TRBV3-1; size: many; J: TRBJ2-1; D: TRBD2; CDR3: CASSPTSGSLGEQFF; DNA: TGTGCCAGCAGCCCGACTAGCGGGAGCCTGGGTGAGCAGTTCTTC
V: TRBV3-1; size: many; J: TRBJ1-4; D: TRBD1; CDR3: CASSQDREYEELFF; DNA: TGTGCCAGCAGCCAGGACAGGGAATATGAAGAACTGTTTTTT
V: TRBV7-3; size: many; J: TRBJ2-5; D: .; CDR3: CASSLTPGLGETQYF; DNA: TGTGCCAGCAGCTTAACCCCCGGGTTGGGGGAGACCCAGTACTTC
V: TRBV18; size: .; J: TRBJ1-6; D: .; CDR3: CASSPSGLNSPLHF; DNA: TGTGCCAGCTCACCGAGCGGTCTTAATTCACCCCTCCACTTT
V: TRBV20-1; size: .; J: TRBJ1-5; D: .; CDR3: CSARDAAGPTNQPQHF; DNA: TGCAGTGCTAGAGATGCGGCGGGACCAACAAATCAGCCCCAGCATTTT
V: TRBV5-4; size: .; J: TRBJ2-7; D: TRBD2; CDR3: CASSLVTSGLAPYEQYF; DNA: TGTGCCAGCAGCTTGGTGACTAGCGGATTAGCACCCTACGAGCAGTACTTC
V: TRBV13; size: .; J: TRBJ2-1; D: .; CDR3: CASSQVTSGDGQFF; DNA: TGCGCCAGCAGCCAAGTAACATCGGGAGATGGGCAGTTCTTC
V: TRBV4-1; size: few; J: TRBJ1-1; D: TRBD1; CDR3: CATRGTEDTEAFF; DNA: TGCGCCACCCGAGGGACAGAGGACACTGAAGCTTTCTTT
V: TRBV24-1; size: many; J: TRBJ2-3; D: .; CDR3: CATSDSRSTQYF; DNA: TGTGCCACCAGTGATTCCCGCAGTACGCAGTATTTT
V: TRBV4-1; size: few; J: TRBJ2-4; D: .; CDR3: CASSQPRSQNIQYF; DNA: TGCGCCAGCAGCCAACCGAGGAGCCAAAACATTCAGTACTTC
V: TRBV28; size: many; J: TRBJ1-1; D: TRBD1; CDR3: CASSSVQGYVNTEAFF; DNA: TGTGCCAGCTCTTCGGTACAGGGGTACGTGAACACTGAAGCTTTCTTT
V: TRBV19; size: .; J: TRBJ1-1; D: .; CDR3: CASQAFSTEAFF; DNA: TGTGCCAGCCAAGCCTTCAGCACTGAAGCTTTCTTT
V: TRBV28; size: many; J: TRBJ2-1; D: TRBD2; CDR3: CASSSGRVPRVSLNEQFF; DNA: TGTGCCAGCTCTAGCGGGAGGGTTCCACGGGTCTCCCTCAATGAGCAGTTCTTC
V: TRBV6-6; size: many; J: TRBJ2-3; D: .; CDR3: CASSYLSRGTDTQYF; DNA: TGTGCCAGCAGTTACCTAAGTCGGGGCACAGATACGCAGTATTTT
V: TRBV29-1; size: many; J: TRBJ2-3; D: .; CDR3: CSVDGSIGTDTQYF; DNA: TGCAGCGTTGACGGGAGTATAGGTACAGATACGCAGTATTTT
V: TRBV20-1; size: many; J: TRBJ1-1; D: .; CDR3: CSASGWGTEAFF; DNA: TGCAGTGCTAGTGGGTGGGGGACTGAAGCTTTCTTT
V: TRBV15; size: many; J: TRBJ2-1; D: .; CDR3: CATSRLGGLAVYNEQFF; DNA: TGTGCCACCAGCAGACTCGGAGGGCTAGCCGTTTACAATGAGCAGTTCTTC
V: TRBV6-5; size: .; J: TRBJ2-5; D: TRBD2; CDR3: CASSYGGLAGGQTQYF; DNA: TGTGCCAGCAGTTACGGGGGACTAGCGGGAGGGCAGACCCAGTACTTC
V: TRBV30; size: many; J: TRBJ1-5; D: .; CDR3: CAWSLDVGQPQHF; DNA: TGTGCCTGGAGTCTAGATGTCGGTCAGCCCCAGCATTTT
V: TRBV20-1; size: few; J: TRBJ1-2; D: TRBD1; CDR3: CSASTRGDYGYTF; DNA: TGCAGTGCTAGTACCAGGGGGGACTATGGCTACACCTTC
V: TRBV28; size: many; J: TRBJ2-7; D: .; CDR3: CASRSSWSSYEQYF; DNA: TGTGCCAGCAGGTCGTCGTGGAGCTCCTACGAGCAGTACTTC
V: TRBV4-1; size: few; J: TRBJ2-3; D: TRBD2; CDR3: CASSQRPGLAGDTQYF; DNA: TGCGCCAGCAGCCAGAGACCGGGACTAGCAGGAGATACGCAGTATTTT
V: TRBV28; size: many; J: TRBJ2-5; D: TRBD2; CDR3: CASSQLAYGQETQYF; DNA: TGTGCCAGCAGTCAACTAGCGTATGGACAAGAGACCCAGTACTTC
V: TRBV7-2; size: .; J: TRBJ1-3; D: TRBD1; CDR3: CASSWDRAGYTIYF; DNA: TGTGCCAGCAGCTGGGACAGGGCTGGGTACACCATATATTTT
V: TRBV28; size: many; J: TRBJ1-1; D: .; CDR3: CASSRSSAYTEAFF; DNA: TGTGCCAGCAGTCGGTCTTCGGCTTACACTGAAGCTTTCTTT
V: TRBV27; size: many; J: TRBJ2-7; D: .; CDR3: CASSFGESLEQYF; DNA: TGTGCCAGCAGTTTTGGGGAGTCTCTCGAGCAGTACTTC
V: TRBV12-3/TRBV12-4; size: .; J: TRBJ2-7; D: .; CDR3: CASSAVWNEQYF; DNA: TGTGCCAGCAGTGCCGTGTGGAACGAGCAGTACTTC
V: TRBV2; size: few; J: TRBJ2-5; D: .; CDR3: CASDKEGLQGETQYF; DNA: TGTGCCAGCGACAAAGAGGGACTCCAAGGAGAGACCCAGTACTTC
V: TRBV14; size: once; J: TRBJ2-2; D: .; CDR3: CASSQGTPSNTGELFF; DNA: TGTGCCAGCAGCCAAGGGACGCCGTCGAACACCGGGGAGCTGTTTTTT
V: TRBV18; size: few; J: TRBJ2-7; D: .; CDR3: CASSVGQYYEQYF; DNA: TGTGCCAGCTCGGTCGGACAGTACTACGAGCAGTACTTC
V: TRBV6-2/TRBV6-3; size: .; J: TRBJ2-1; D: .; CDR3: CASSDYLARVGEQFF; DNA: TGTGCCAGCAGTGACTACCTAGCCCGAGTAGGTGAGCAGTTCTTC
V: TRBV4-1; size: .; J: TRBJ2-2; D: .; CDR3: CASSQGVGTNTGELFF; DNA: TGCGCCAGCAGCCAAGGAGTGGGTACGAACACCGGGGAGCTGTTTTTT
V: TRBV19; size: few; J: TRBJ2-1; D: .; CDR3: CASSNALATETYNEQFF; DNA: TGTGCCAGTAGTAACGCCCTAGCGACTGAAACCTACAATGAGCAGTTCTTC
V: TRBV6-2/TRBV6-3; size: .; J: TRBJ2-5; D: .; CDR3: CASTGRETQYF; DNA: TGTGCCAGCACGGGTAGGGAGACCCAGTACTTC
V: TRBV20-1; size: .; J: TRBJ2-6; D: TRBD2; CDR3: CSARRGSGANVLTF; DNA: TGCAGTGCTAGGCGGGGGTCTGGGGCCAACGTCCTGACTTTC
V: TRBV28; size: many; J: TRBJ1-1; D: .; CDR3: CASSYPGMSNTEAFF; DNA: TGTGCCAGCAGCTACCCAGGGATGAGCAACACTGAAGCTTTCTTT
V: TRBV20-1; size: many; J: TRBJ2-7; D: .; CDR3: CSASDGGAGNYEQYF; DNA: TGCAGTGCTAGCGACGGTGGGGCGGGAAACTACGAGCAGTACTTC
V: TRBV2; size: many; J: TRBJ2-7; D: .; CDR3: CASNHETTYEQYF; DNA: TGTGCCAGCAACCATGAAACTACCTACGAGCAGTACTTC
V: TRBV11-2; size: few; J: TRBJ1-4; D: .; CDR3: CASSPQGGRTPPDGKLFF; DNA: TGTGCCAGCAGCCCCCAGGGTGGCAGGACCCCACCCGACGGAAAACTGTTTTTT
V: TRBV5-8; size: .; J: TRBJ2-3; D: .; CDR3: CASSQGPPAGGPDTQYF; DNA: TGCGCCAGCAGCCAAGGCCCCCCAGCGGGCGGGCCAGATACGCAGTATTTT